This entry lists 18 T cell receptor beta chains sequenced from one sample in a study of T cell responses to AZD1222 COVID-19 vaccine. Here immunoSEQ multiplex PCR was the method, and the copy in TCRdb shows in-frame clones only, minus some. The table records 150,000 to 200,000 clones, 85% to 95% of them present only once. The sample was peripheral blood, taken on day 0 of AZD1222 vaccination. The receptors come from an adult in good health.

In its sample, this clone was seen a few times. The chain has TRBV6-5 and TRBJ1-1, with D unresolved. The V end was cut by 0 bases, the J end by 4 bases, with 6 bases between. Per the germline V gene, CDR1 is MNHEY and CDR2 is SVGAGI. The CDR3 is made up of 13 amino acids. The CDR3 protein is CASSYSMATEAFF. DNA of the CDR3: TGTGCCAGCAGTTACTCGATGGCCACTGAAGCTTTCTTT.

Remarks on this clone: The sample holds other DNA sequences that translate to the same CDR3. The rearrangement links TRBV7-9 to TRBJ1-1; D is perhaps TRBD1 (6 bases). Germline V gene data show CDR1 as SEHNR and CDR2 as FQNEAQ (reference sequence). This CDR3 has 11 residues. V was clipped by 3 bases and J by 8 bases, with 7 bases between them. CDR3 nucleotides: TGTGCCAGCAGCTTGGGGACAGAAGCTTTCTTT. Protein: CASSLGTEAFF.

This rearrangement joins TRBV5-4 to TRBJ2-5, with TRBD1 identical over 7 bases. The germline CDR1 and CDR2 sequences are SGHNT and YYREEE (reference sequence). Trimming cost V 4 bases and J 3 bases; bases outside gene matches: 3. The CDR3 covers 13 residues. The CDR3 DNA reads TGTGCCAGCAGCGAAGGGACAGAAGAGACCCAGTACTTC. Translating it yields CASSEGTEETQYF.

This chain joins TRBV28 and TRBJ1-2; 8 bases align to TRBD1. Looked up from germline, CDR1 is MDHEN and CDR2 is SYDVKM. This CDR3 is built from 11 residues. Here the CDR3 reads CAADRGYGYTF. The CDR3 DNA is TGTGCGGCAGACAGGGGCTATGGCTACACCTTC.

This chain connects TRBV6-6 to TRBJ1-5; D is ambiguous. From germline, CDR1 is MNHNY and CDR2 SVGAGI (reference sequence). The CDR3 loop spans 15 amino acids. The V end lost 6 bases, the J end lost 4 bases, and 16 bases lay between the germline ends. This chain's CDR3 is CASRATVGSNQPQHF. The CDR3 coding sequence is TGTGCCAGCAGGGCAACAGTAGGAAGTAATCAGCCCCAGCATTTT.

This clone was seen just once. The J gene is TRBJ1-3, the V gene TRBV29-1; D not certain. Trimming pared 4 bases from V and 4 bases from J, leaving 5 bases between. CDR3 size: 11 residues. The germline V gene has CDR1 SQVTM and CDR2 ANQGSEA. As DNA, the CDR3 is TGCAGCGTTGTTGAAGGAAACACCATATATTTT. This codes for CSVVEGNTIYF.

The chain carries TRBV19 and TRBJ1-5, with D perhaps matching TRBD1 (5 bases). This CDR3 region has 18 residues. From germline, CDR1 is LNHDA and CDR2 SQIVND (reference sequence). V lost 1 base and J 6 bases, leaving 22 bases between the germline ends. The CDR3 nucleotides read TGTGCCAGTAGTATAGTTGGTGGCTTATACGGGGGAGGTCAGCCCCAGCATTTT. Its protein is CASSIVGGLYGGGQPQHF. The whole variable domain, remainder taken from reference TRBV19 and TRBJ1-5, is DGGITQSPKYLFRKEGQNVTLSCEQNLNHDAMYWYRQDPGQGLRLIYYSQIVNDFQKGDIAEGYSVSREKKESFPLTVTSAQKNPTAFYLCASSIVGGLYGGGQPQHFGDGTRLSIL.

V and J are TRBV7-9 and TRBJ2-1; TRBD2 agrees at 11 bases. Germline V gene lookup returns CDR1 SEHNR and CDR2 FQNEAQ (reference sequence). This CDR3 spans 15 amino acids. V dropped 5 bases and J dropped 9; count of bases not matched to a gene: 9. The CDR3 nucleotides read TGTGCCAGCAGCCCCCGACTAGCGGGATTTTTTGAGCAGTTCTTC. It encodes CASSPRLAGFFEQFF.

J is TRBJ1-3 and V is TRBV5-1; D possibly corresponds to TRBD1 (5 bases). Trimming removed 0 bases from V and 4 bases from J, with 11 bases in between. Germline CDR1 is SGHRS and CDR2 is YFSETQ. This CDR3 contains 15 residues. CDR3 amino acids: CASSLDWGLGNTIYF. The CDR3 nucleotides read TGCGCCAGCAGCTTGGACTGGGGCCTCGGAAACACCATATATTTT.

The V gene is TRBV5-1, the J gene TRBJ1-2, with D possibly being TRBD1 (5 bases). Germline CDR1 and CDR2: SGHRS and YFSETQ. The CDR3 consists of 12 residues. V was pared by 5 bases and J by 4 bases, with 9 bases between. The DNA for the CDR3 is TGCGCCAGCAGGCAAGGGGTCTATGGCTACACCTTC. Its translation: CASRQGVYGYTF.

The CDR3 DNA is TGTGCCAGCAGCTTGACCACCGGGACTAGGGAGCAGTACTTC. Its protein product is CASSLTTGTREQYF. The rearrangement uses TRBV7-9 and TRBJ2-7, with 8 bases aligning to TRBD2. Trimming at V came to 3 bases and at J to 7 bases, leaving 8 bases not matched to a gene. The CDR3 has 14 amino acids. Per the germline V gene, CDR1 is SEHNR and CDR2 is FQNEAQ (reference sequence).

V and J are TRBV1 and TRBJ1-3. TRBV1 is a known pseudogene. This CDR3 is 15 amino acids long. The chain's CDR3 is CTTLSGTEAGNTIYF. The CDR3 DNA reads as TGCACTACCTTGAGCGGCACTGAGGCTGGAAACACCATATATTTT.

The chain combines TRBV4-1 with TRBJ1-1, with 11 bases fitting TRBD1. CDR3 length: 15 residues. The germline V gene encodes CDR1 MGHRA and CDR2 YSYEKL. Unmatched junction bases numbered 7, after V lost 5 bases and J lost 5 bases. Written as DNA, the CDR3 is TGCGCCAGCAGCGGGACAGGGGGTATAGGGACTGAAGCTTTCTTT. Residues: CASSGTGGIGTEAFF.

The rearrangement uses TRBV20-1 and TRBJ1-2, with D unresolved. The CDR3 runs to 9 residues. Germline lookup yields CDR1 DFQATT and CDR2 SNEGSKA (reference sequence). The CDR3 sequence is CMFNYGYTF. Here the CDR3 DNA reads TGCATGTTTAACTATGGCTACACCTTC.

The genes are TRBV7-2 and TRBJ2-7; TRBD2 aligns across 9 bases. The V gene's germline CDR1 is SGHTA and CDR2 FQGNSA. CDR3 length: 14 amino acids. V trimming: 3 bases; J trimming: 2 bases; junction bases outside the gene matches: 2. The CDR3 is CASSLGLAPYEQYF. CDR3 DNA: TGTGCCAGCAGCTTGGGACTAGCCCCCTACGAGCAGTACTTC.

The chain joins TRBV18 to TRBJ2-7; D remains unclear. Looked up from germline, CDR1 is KGHSH and CDR2 is LQKENI. The V end was cut by 6 bases, the J end by 1 base, with 7 bases between. CDR3 length: 12 residues. The CDR3 here is CASSQLSYEQYF. The CDR3 region has the DNA TGTGCCAGCTCCCAGCTTTCCTACGAGCAGTACTTC.

The J gene is TRBJ1-4, the V gene TRBV18; no firm D call. The CDR3 has 13 amino acids. Germline assignment: CDR1 KGHSH and CDR2 LQKENI. The V end lost 3 bases, the J end lost 8 bases, and 10 bases lay between the germline ends. The CDR3 DNA is TGTGCCAGCTCACCTGGCACAGACGAAAAACTGTTTTTT. It encodes CASSPGTDEKLFF.

The V and J genes are TRBV7-9 and TRBJ1-1; D is perhaps TRBD1 (5 bases). Looked up from germline, CDR1 is SEHNR and CDR2 is FQNEAQ (reference sequence). The CDR3 sequence is 14 residues long. V lost 2 bases and J lost 7, with 14 bases in between. CDR3 sequence (DNA): TGTGCCAGCAGCTTAAGTCCGCGGGACTTTGAAGCTTTCTTT. The encoded protein is CASSLSPRDFEAFF.